This entry lists 15 T cell receptor beta chains sequenced from one sample in a study of shared clonotypes between healthy human individuals. The method was immunoSEQ multiplex PCR; TCRdb's version includes in-frame clones alone and lacks a portion of them. The table shows about 710,000 clones, with over 60% occurring only once. The material sequenced was memory CD4+ T cells sorted from blood. Subset of the sample: CD45RA-negative fraction. The source of these receptors is a woman in her thirties in good health.

The V gene is TRBV27, the J gene TRBJ1-2, with 7 bases aligning to TRBD1. This CDR3 is 14 amino acids long. The trim removed 5 bases at V and 8 bases at J, leaving 11 bases unmatched. The germline CDR1 and CDR2 sequences are MNHEY and SMNVEV (reference sequence). CDR3 loop: CASSAGQFTEGYTF. CDR3 in DNA: TGTGCCAGCAGTGCGGGACAGTTTACGGAGGGCTACACCTTC.

The chain employs TRBV29-1 and TRBJ1-2; D is undetermined. CDR1 SQVTM and CDR2 ANQGSEA come from the germline V gene. V was trimmed by 7 bases and J by 8 bases, leaving 14 bases between them. This CDR3 spans 11 amino acids. CDR3: CSAEASAGYTF. CDR3 coding DNA: TGCAGCGCCGAAGCCTCAGCGGGCTACACCTTC.

A word on this clone: This CDR3 is also generated by other DNA sequences in the sample. The CDR3 coding sequence is TGCGCCAGCAGTCTGGGACTAGCGGTAAATGAGCAGTTCTTC. Translated: CASSLGLAVNEQFF. This chain uses TRBV5-1 with TRBJ2-1; 11 nucleotides agree with TRBD2. The CDR3 has 14 amino acids. Germline CDR1 is SGHRS and CDR2 is YFSETQ. Germline trimming cut 5 bases from V and 7 bases from J; bases unmatched to any gene: 5.

The CDR3 coding sequence is TGTGCCAGCAGAAACCAGCGGGAGGCCCTTTACGAGCAGTACTTC. Protein: CASRNQREALYEQYF. This chain uses TRBV5-4 with TRBJ2-7, with 9 bases fitting TRBD2. The length of the CDR3 is 15 residues. Germline V gives CDR1 SGHNT, CDR2 YYREEE (reference sequence). Germline trimming cut 5 bases from V and 4 bases from J; bases unmatched to any gene: 10.

As for this clone: Other DNA sequences in the same sample also yield this CDR3. The chain couples TRBV5-1 to TRBJ2-7; D is possibly TRBD2 (6 bases). The CDR3 covers 13 residues. Germline CDR1 is SGHRS and CDR2 is YFSETQ. Trimming left V 0 bases short and J 2 bases short, with 6 bases between. The CDR3 spells CASSLGGTYEQYF. CDR3 in DNA: TGCGCCAGCAGCTTGGGCGGGACCTACGAGCAGTACTTC. The complete variable domain, with remaining parts taken from reference TRBV5-1 and TRBJ2-7, reads KAGVTQTPRYLIKTRGQQVTLSCSPISGHRSVSWYQQTPGQGLQFLFEYFSETQRNKGNFPGRFSGRQFSNSRSEMNVSTLELGDSALYLCASSLGGTYEQYFGPGTRLTVT.

The V and J genes are TRBV10-2 and TRBJ1-4; perhaps TRBD1 as D (5 bases). CDR3 size: 12 residues. The germline V gene encodes CDR1 WSHSY and CDR2 SAAADI. Trimming removed 11 bases from V and 7 bases from J, with 14 bases in between. In nucleotides, the CDR3 is TGCGCCTCGTGGGGGGAGGGTGAAAAACTGTTTTTT. It codes for CASWGEGEKLFF.

This chain connects TRBV7-8 to TRBJ2-7, with unresolved D. CDR3 length: 13 amino acids. V was trimmed by 1 base and J by 4 bases, leaving 8 bases between them. From germline, CDR1 is SGHVS and CDR2 FQNEAQ. Here the CDR3 DNA reads TGTGCCAGCAGCTTAGTTTGGGCGTACGAGCAGTACTTC. Protein product: CASSLVWAYEQYF.

In this sample, this clone turned up many times. The chain joins TRBV21-1 to TRBJ1-1; the tabulated D call, TRBD1, remains unverified against the DNA. TRBV21-1 is a pseudogene locus. The CDR3 runs to 17 residues. CDR3 in amino acids: CASSLKGRGQGWGEAFF. In DNA form, the CDR3 reads TGTGCCAGCAGCCTAAAGGGAAGGGGACAGGGATGGGGTGAAGCTTTCTTT.

This chain links TRBV11-2 with TRBJ2-1, with TRBD2 identical over 8 bases. The V segment lost 1 base and the J segment 9 bases; nucleotides outside the gene matches: 8. The CDR3 is 15 amino acids. Germline V gene data show CDR1 as SGHAT and CDR2 as FQNNGV. CDR3: CASSLVVAGKGEQFF. CDR3 in DNA: TGTGCCAGCAGCTTAGTTGTAGCGGGGAAGGGTGAGCAGTTCTTC.

This chain joins TRBV19 and TRBJ2-5, with unresolved D. Germline V lookup: CDR1 LNHDA, CDR2 SQIVND (reference sequence). The CDR3 is made up of 14 amino acids. Trimming removed 5 bases from V and 5 bases from J, with 15 bases in between. The DNA of the CDR3 is TGTGCCAGTAGTTCCCGGGTCCCATCCGAGACCCAGTACTTC. It translates to CASSSRVPSETQYF.

The gene calls are TRBV7-3 and TRBJ2-1; TRBD1 might be the D (5 bases). From germline, CDR1 is SGHTA and CDR2 FQGTGA. This CDR3 spans 15 amino acids. Trimming shortened V by 5 bases and J by 6 bases, and 17 bases separated the two germline ends. The CDR3 here is CASSPSRAPSNEQFF. CDR3 coding DNA: TGTGCCAGCAGCCCATCCAGGGCCCCCAGCAATGAGCAGTTCTTC.

The V and J genes are TRBV28 and TRBJ1-4; 9 nucleotides align to TRBD1. V shed 4 bases, J shed 8 bases, and the junction held 8 bases outside the gene matches. CDR3 size: 15 residues. Germline CDR1 and CDR2: MDHEN and SYDVKM. DNA of the CDR3: TGTGCCAGCAGTTCACCACAGGGGGCGGGGGAAAAACTGTTTTTT. It codes for CASSSPQGAGEKLFF.

The V and J genes are TRBV7-9 and TRBJ1-3; weak D call: TRBD1 (5 bases). Germline V gene data show CDR1 as SEHNR and CDR2 as FQNEAQ (reference sequence). V dropped 5 bases and J dropped 0 bases, with 17 bases sitting between them. The CDR3 is 17 amino acids. The CDR3 spells CASSLGVGQGSGNTIYF. The CDR3, as DNA: TGTGCCAGCAGCCTTGGAGTCGGCCAGGGCTCTGGAAACACCATATATTTT.

The V and J genes are TRBV28 and TRBJ2-3; 10 bases are shared with TRBD2. V lost 6 bases and J lost 3; bases outside the gene matches: 6. The germline gives CDR1 MDHEN, CDR2 SYDVKM. The CDR3 runs 15 residues. CDR3 in amino acids: CASSKLAGGTDTQYF. CDR3 bases: TGTGCCAGCAGCAAATTAGCGGGAGGTACAGATACGCAGTATTTT.

This clone came up many times. V is TRBV10-3 and J is TRBJ2-5, with a weak D call TRBD2 (5 bases). The ends were cut back, 2 bases at V and 4 bases at J, with 20 bases in the middle. Germline V lookup: CDR1 ENHRY, CDR2 SYGVKD. This CDR3 is built from 17 residues. The CDR3 coding sequence is TGTGCCATCAGTGAGCCTGGCTCCTCTTCACGGGGAGAGACCCAGTACTTC. Translated, it gives CAISEPGSSSRGETQYF.